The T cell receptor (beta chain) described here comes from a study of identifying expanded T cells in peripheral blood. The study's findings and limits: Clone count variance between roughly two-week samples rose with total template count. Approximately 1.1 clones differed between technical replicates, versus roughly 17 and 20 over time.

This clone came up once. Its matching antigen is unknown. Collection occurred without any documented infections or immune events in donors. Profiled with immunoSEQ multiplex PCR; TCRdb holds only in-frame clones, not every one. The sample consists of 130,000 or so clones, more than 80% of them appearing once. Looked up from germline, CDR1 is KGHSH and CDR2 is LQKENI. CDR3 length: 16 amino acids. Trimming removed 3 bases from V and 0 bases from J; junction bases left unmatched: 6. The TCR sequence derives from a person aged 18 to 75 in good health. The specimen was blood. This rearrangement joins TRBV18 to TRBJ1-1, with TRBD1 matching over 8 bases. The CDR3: CASSPPGTGLNTEAFF. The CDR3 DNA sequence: TGTGCCAGCTCACCCCCGGGGACAGGTTTGAACACTGAAGCTTTCTTT.